These T cell receptor beta chains were read from a single sample in a study of T cell responses to AZD1222 COVID-19 vaccine. Measured with immunoSEQ multiplex PCR; TCRdb has only the in-frame clones, and not every one. The table lists about 8,000 clones, roughly 90% of them singletons, with 7% to 7.5% in the top ten. Sequenced material: peripheral blood, taken 28 days after the second AZD1222 dose. These TCRs come from an adult who received the AZD1222 COVID-19 vaccine. CDR3s include the opening cysteine and the closing phenylalanine or tryptophan. The order of the fields is CDR3 protein, CDR3 DNA, V gene, D gene, J gene, clone size. D genes are given only for firm matches. Rows may omit the clone size; those that give it use once, few, many or a size class.

CDR3: CATKSTGGESNQPQHF; DNA: TGTGCCACCAAGTCCACAGGGGGTGAAAGCAATCAGCCCCAGCATTTT; V: TRBV24-1; D: TRBD1; J: TRBJ1-5; size: .
CDR3: CASSLGRERDTQYF; DNA: TGTGCCAGCAGCTTAGGGCGGGAGAGGGATACGCAGTATTTT; V: TRBV7-9; D: TRBD2; J: TRBJ2-3; size: .
CDR3: CASSPWTGYSYNEQFF; DNA: TGTGCCAGTAGTCCGTGGACAGGGTATAGCTACAATGAGCAGTTCTTC; V: TRBV19; D: TRBD1; J: TRBJ2-1; size: .
CDR3: CASSFPSGAPHRSYGYTF; DNA: TGCGCCAGCAGCTTCCCTTCAGGGGCCCCCCACCGCTCCTATGGCTACACCTTC; V: TRBV5-1; D: .; J: TRBJ1-2; size: .
CDR3: CASRLTRLGSYEQYF; DNA: TGTGCAAGTCGCTTAACTCGATTAGGCTCCTACGAGCAGTACTTC; V: TRBV12-2; D: .; J: TRBJ2-7; size: .
CDR3: CASGGRREGGTDTQYF; DNA: TGTGCCAGCGGCGGTCGGCGGGAGGGTGGGACAGATACGCAGTATTTT; V: TRBV19; D: TRBD2; J: TRBJ2-3; size: .
CDR3: CASSQVAGRTEAFF; DNA: TGTGCCAGCAGTCAAGTAGCGGGGCGCACTGAAGCTTTCTTT; V: TRBV6-2/TRBV6-3; D: .; J: TRBJ1-1; size: .
CDR3: CASSHPLLAGGTDTQYF; DNA: TGTGCCAGCAGCCACCCGCTACTAGCGGGGGGCACAGATACGCAGTATTTT; V: TRBV3-1/TRBV3-2; D: TRBD2; J: TRBJ2-3; size: few
CDR3: CASSEFGGGLNTEAFF; DNA: TGTGCCAGCAGTGAATTCGGGGGCGGATTGAACACTGAAGCTTTCTTT; V: TRBV6-1; D: .; J: TRBJ1-1; size: .
CDR3: CASSPRDPGGELFF; DNA: TGTGCCAGCAGCCCAAGGGACCCCGGGGGGGAGCTGTTTTTT; V: TRBV7-9; D: .; J: TRBJ2-2; size: .
CDR3: CASSDDGTGAQPQHF; DNA: TGTGCCAGTAGTGACGATGGGACAGGGGCTCAGCCCCAGCATTTT; V: TRBV19; D: TRBD1; J: TRBJ1-5; size: once
CDR3: CASSAETGDTTNEKLFF; DNA: TGTGCCAGCAGCGCAGAGACAGGGGACACAACTAATGAAAAACTGTTTTTT; V: TRBV7-8; D: TRBD1; J: TRBJ1-4; size: .
CDR3: CASNQDRAIYEQYF; DNA: TGTGCCAGCAACCAGGACAGGGCGATCTACGAGCAGTACTTC; V: TRBV28; D: TRBD1; J: TRBJ2-7; size: .
CDR3: CASGLWGEKLFF; DNA: TGTGCCAGTGGGCTATGGGGGGAAAAACTGTTTTTT; V: TRBV6-5; D: .; J: TRBJ1-4; size: .
CDR3: CATGAQGDEQFF; DNA: TGTGCCACCGGAGCACAGGGCGATGAGCAGTTCTTC; V: TRBV24-1; D: .; J: TRBJ2-1; size: .
CDR3: CASSADWGANYEQYF; DNA: TGTGCCAGTAGCGCCGATTGGGGGGCCAACTACGAGCAGTACTTC; V: TRBV19; D: .; J: TRBJ2-7; size: .
CDR3: CASSHLAGGSNEQFF; DNA: TGTGCCAGCAGCCACCTAGCGGGAGGGAGCAATGAGCAGTTCTTC; V: TRBV4-2; D: TRBD2; J: TRBJ2-1; size: .
CDR3: CASSLWGRNQSQHF; DNA: TGTGCCAGCAGTTTATGGGGTAGAAATCAGTCCCAGCATTTT; V: TRBV28; D: .; J: TRBJ1-5; size: .
CDR3: CASSLEASETQYF; DNA: TGTGCCAGCAGCTTAGAGGCTAGCGAGACCCAGTACTTC; V: TRBV7-3; D: .; J: TRBJ2-5; size: .
CDR3: CAWSVLVTGDGYTF; DNA: TGTGCCTGGAGTGTACTAGTCACAGGGGATGGCTACACCTTC; V: TRBV30; D: TRBD1; J: TRBJ1-2; size: once
CDR3: CASSPRLNTEAFF; DNA: TGTGCCAGCAGTCCACGGTTGAACACTGAAGCTTTCTTT; V: TRBV28; D: .; J: TRBJ1-1; size: .
CDR3: CASSSALTDTQYF; DNA: TGTGCCAGTAGTTCAGCACTCACAGATACGCAGTATTTT; V: TRBV19; D: .; J: TRBJ2-3; size: .
CDR3: CATSRDSGSGNTIYF; DNA: TGTGCCACCAGCAGAGACTCAGGGTCTGGAAACACCATATATTTT; V: TRBV15; D: .; J: TRBJ1-3; size: .
CDR3: CASSLAQRNTGELFF; DNA: TGCGCCAGCAGCTTGGCTCAGAGGAACACCGGGGAGCTGTTTTTT; V: TRBV5-1; D: .; J: TRBJ2-2; size: few
CDR3: CASSGQGGSPLHF; DNA: TGTGCCAGCAGCGGACAGGGCGGGTCACCCCTCCACTTT; V: TRBV7-9; D: TRBD1; J: TRBJ1-6; size: .
CDR3: CASSFVAGEADTQYF; DNA: TGCGCCAGCAGCTTTGTCGCAGGTGAGGCAGATACGCAGTATTTT; V: TRBV5-1; D: .; J: TRBJ2-3; size: .
CDR3: CASSLADGVAGEEETQYF; DNA: TGTGCCAGCAGCTTAGCCGATGGTGTAGCGGGGGAAGAAGAGACCCAGTACTTC; V: TRBV7-2; D: TRBD2; J: TRBJ2-5; size: .
CDR3: CASSLISQEATNEKLFF; DNA: TGTGCCAGCAGTTTAATTAGTCAGGAAGCAACTAATGAAAAACTGTTTTTT; V: TRBV28; D: .; J: TRBJ1-4; size: .
CDR3: CAISVGPSGATQETQYF; DNA: TGTGCCATCAGTGTGGGGCCTAGCGGGGCTACCCAAGAGACCCAGTACTTC; V: TRBV10-3; D: TRBD2; J: TRBJ2-5; size: .
CDR3: CASSQDVRDRNQPQHF; DNA: TGCGCCAGCAGCCAAGATGTTAGGGATCGCAATCAGCCCCAGCATTTT; V: TRBV4-3; D: .; J: TRBJ1-5; size: .
CDR3: CSVATANSNQPQHF; DNA: TGCAGCGTTGCTACAGCTAATAGCAATCAGCCCCAGCATTTT; V: TRBV29-1; D: .; J: TRBJ1-5; size: .
CDR3: CASSPPSGSYEQFF; DNA: TGTGCCAGCTCACCACCTAGCGGGTCTTATGAGCAGTTCTTC; V: TRBV18; D: TRBD2; J: TRBJ2-1; size: .
CDR3: CASSGTGRTNEKLFF; DNA: TGTGCCAGCAGTGGGACAGGAAGGACTAATGAAAAACTGTTTTTT; V: TRBV6-2/TRBV6-3; D: TRBD1; J: TRBJ1-4; size: .
CDR3: CASSRGPGNTIYF; DNA: TGTGCCAGCAGTAGGGGACCGGGAAACACCATATATTTT; V: TRBV28; D: .; J: TRBJ1-3; size: .
CDR3: CASSPSKQGSSETQYF; DNA: TGTGCCAGCTCACCAAGCAAACAGGGATCCTCAGAGACCCAGTACTTC; V: TRBV18; D: .; J: TRBJ2-5; size: .
CDR3: CASSRGDDETQYF; DNA: TGTGCCAGTAGTCGGGGGGACGATGAGACCCAGTACTTC; V: TRBV19; D: TRBD2; J: TRBJ2-5; size: .
CDR3: CASSSTGGGANVLTF; DNA: TGTGCCAGCAGTTCCACAGGGGGAGGGGCCAACGTCCTGACTTTC; V: TRBV6-2/TRBV6-3; D: TRBD1; J: TRBJ2-6; size: .
CDR3: CASSAGGRGNNEQFF; DNA: TGTGCCAGCAGTGCGGGGGGGAGAGGTAACAATGAGCAGTTCTTC; V: TRBV11-2; D: TRBD2; J: TRBJ2-1; size: .
CDR3: CASSRGTGGEHEKLFF; DNA: TGTGCCAGCAGTAGGGGGACAGGGGGCGAACATGAAAAACTGTTTTTT; V: TRBV9; D: TRBD1; J: TRBJ1-4; size: once
CDR3: CASSQEQGANTGELFF; DNA: TGCGCCAGCAGCCAAGAGCAGGGTGCGAACACCGGGGAGCTGTTTTTT; V: TRBV4-1; D: .; J: TRBJ2-2; size: .
CDR3: CASSLAGSQPQHF; DNA: TGCGCCAGCAGCTTGGCCGGGAGCCAGCCCCAGCATTTT; V: TRBV5-1; D: .; J: TRBJ1-5; size: .
CDR3: CASSPGAGVGRELFF; DNA: TGTGCCAGCAGCCCCGGGGCGGGGGTCGGGAGAGAACTGTTTTTT; V: TRBV7-2; D: .; J: TRBJ1-4; size: .
CDR3: CASSFQGYSPLHF; DNA: TGTGCCAGCAGCTTCCAGGGTTATTCACCCCTCCACTTT; V: TRBV5-4; D: .; J: TRBJ1-6; size: .
CDR3: CASSRGIIHSGNTIYF; DNA: TGTGCCAGCAGCCGAGGGATCATCCACTCTGGAAACACCATATATTTT; V: TRBV6-2/TRBV6-3; D: .; J: TRBJ1-3; size: .
CDR3: CASRPFMPRVGTYNEQFF; DNA: TGTGCCAGCAGGCCTTTTATGCCGAGGGTAGGTACCTACAATGAGCAGTTCTTC; V: TRBV7-9; D: .; J: TRBJ2-1; size: .
CDR3: CASSPLLAGGTSTDTQYF; DNA: TGCGCCAGCAGCCCCCTCCTAGCGGGGGGTACAAGCACAGATACGCAGTATTTT; V: TRBV5-1; D: TRBD2; J: TRBJ2-3; size: .
CDR3: CASSLAQGAFLGGEQYF; DNA: TGTGCCAGCAGCTTAGCCCAGGGGGCTTTCCTAGGAGGCGAGCAGTACTTC; V: TRBV7-9; D: TRBD1; J: TRBJ2-7; size: .
CDR3: CASSLGGTVFF; DNA: TGTGCCAGCAGTTTAGGGGGTACGGTGTTTTTT; V: TRBV27; D: .; J: TRBJ1-4; size: .
CDR3: CATGTGVNSNQPQHF; DNA: TGTGCCACCGGGACAGGGGTGAATAGCAATCAGCCCCAGCATTTT; V: TRBV7-9; D: TRBD1; J: TRBJ1-5; size: .
CDR3: CASRPTGQNEKLFF; DNA: TGTGCCAGCAGGCCGACGGGACAGAATGAAAAACTGTTTTTT; V: TRBV7-3; D: TRBD1; J: TRBJ1-4; size: .
CDR3: CASSYLGVTGEQYF; DNA: TGTGCCAGCAGTTACCTTGGGGTGACTGGCGAGCAGTACTTC; V: TRBV6-5; D: .; J: TRBJ2-7; size: .
CDR3: CASSPGPSNNEQFF; DNA: TGTGCCAGCTCACCGGGCCCCTCCAACAATGAGCAGTTCTTC; V: TRBV18; D: .; J: TRBJ2-1; size: .
CDR3: CASRIRTPGNEAFF; DNA: TGCGCCAGCAGAATAAGAACCCCCGGAAATGAAGCTTTCTTT; V: TRBV5-1; D: .; J: TRBJ1-1; size: .
CDR3: CASSATLDTQYF; DNA: TGTGCCAGCAGCGCTACGTTAGATACGCAGTATTTT; V: TRBV9; D: .; J: TRBJ2-3; size: .
CDR3: CASNQTGSGTDTQYF; DNA: TGCGCCAGCAATCAAACGGGGAGCGGCACAGATACGCAGTATTTT; V: TRBV5-1; D: .; J: TRBJ2-3; size: .
CDR3: CASSQEAGASGVDTQYF; DNA: TGCGCCAGCAGCCAAGAGGCGGGGGCTAGCGGGGTGGATACGCAGTATTTT; V: TRBV4-1; D: TRBD2; J: TRBJ2-3; size: .